The clone carrying this T cell receptor beta chain was seen only once. Its antigen is currently unknown. The data originate from a study of T-cell memory formation after mild COVID-19. Study-level background: Largely donor-specific TCR clusters were found.

Study-level findings and limits: For second-wave clones that peaked at day 37, SARS-CoV-2 specificity went unverified.

TCRdb re-called the 5' RACE reads through MiXCR, storing one row per CDR3 protein. The sample yields hundreds of thousands of distinct CDR3 sequences, approximately 15% seen once. V lost 2 bases and J lost 4; bases outside the gene matches: 4. The germline CDR1 and CDR2 sequences are LGHNA and YSLEER. There are 15 residues in the CDR3. The sequence was obtained from a young man who had mild COVID-19 (a few samples of this study predate the infection). Cell type and time point are not known. Input material: PBMCs or a T cell subset sorted from them (not recorded which). This chain joins TRBV4-3 and TRBJ2-2, with 7 bases fitting TRBD2. CDR3 sequence reads: CASSQKAGSTGELFF. The CDR3 DNA sequence: TGCGCCAGCAGCCAAAAAGCGGGGTCCACCGGGGAGCTGTTTTTT.